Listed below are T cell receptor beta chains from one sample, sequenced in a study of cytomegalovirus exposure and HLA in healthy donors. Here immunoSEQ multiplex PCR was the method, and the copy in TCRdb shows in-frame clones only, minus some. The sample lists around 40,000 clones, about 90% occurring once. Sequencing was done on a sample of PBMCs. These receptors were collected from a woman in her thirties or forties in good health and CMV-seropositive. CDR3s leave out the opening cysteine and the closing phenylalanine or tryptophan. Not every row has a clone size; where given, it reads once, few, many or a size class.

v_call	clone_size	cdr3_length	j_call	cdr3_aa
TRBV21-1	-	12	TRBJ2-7	ASSHTGRAGEQY
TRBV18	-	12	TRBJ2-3	ASSPSGSTDTQY
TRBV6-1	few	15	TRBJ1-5	ASSEDYWGGVNQPQH
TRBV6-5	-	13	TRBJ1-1	ASSSRGHRDTEAF
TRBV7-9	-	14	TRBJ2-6	ASSPDSPTGANVLT
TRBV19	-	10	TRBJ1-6	ASSLGGSPLH
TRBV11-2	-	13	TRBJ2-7	ASSAGGQASYEQY
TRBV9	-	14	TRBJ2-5	ASSPRTGQGFETQY
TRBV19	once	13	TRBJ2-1	ASSVPLTGPDEQF
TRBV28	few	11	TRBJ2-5	ALRGLAEETQY
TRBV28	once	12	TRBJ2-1	ASSSRRGRNEQF
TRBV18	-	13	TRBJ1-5	ASSPGTGNNQPQH
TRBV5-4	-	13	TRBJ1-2	ASSLMDRINYGYT
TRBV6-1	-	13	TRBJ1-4	ASRKGAGGPEKLF
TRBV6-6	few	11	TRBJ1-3	ASQTATGNTIY
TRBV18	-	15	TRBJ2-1	ASSPAPPDRTYNEQF
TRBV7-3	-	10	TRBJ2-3	ASSLGADTQY
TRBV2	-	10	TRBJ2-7	ASSPDTGEQY
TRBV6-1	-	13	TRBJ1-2	ASSTLGQTNYGYT
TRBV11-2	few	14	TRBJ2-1	ASSLDPGRGDNEQF